A selection of T cell receptor beta chains follows, all from one sample in a study of blood T cell repertoires in COVID-19. Libraries were prepared by immunoSEQ multiplex PCR; TCRdb keeps only in-frame clonotypes and omits some of them. The sample consists of roughly 150,000 clones, approximately 84% of them appearing once. The sequenced sample consisted of peripheral blood. These receptors all stem from a man aged 65 to 79 with active or convalescent COVID-19. Both conserved end residues are part of each CDR3. The D gene is left open where the match is weak. A row's size may be missing; if present it is once, few, many or a size class.

j_gene | v_gene | d_gene | abundance | CDR3nt | CDR3aa
TRBJ2-7 | TRBV3-1/TRBV3-2 | - | - | TGTGCCAGCAGCCAAGCCAGGGGCTACGAGCAGTACTTC | CASSQARGYEQYF
TRBJ1-1 | TRBV2 | - | - | TGTGCCAGCAGTGCGTGGGCCCGAACTGAAGCTTTCTTT | CASSAWARTEAFF
TRBJ2-7 | TRBV25-1 | - | once | TGTGCCAGCAATGACAACTCCTACGAGCAGTACTTC | CASNDNSYEQYF
TRBJ2-7 | TRBV19 | TRBD2 | - | TGTGCCAGTAGTGTCCGACTAGCGGGAGGTTACGAGCAGTACTTC | CASSVRLAGGYEQYF
TRBJ2-5 | TRBV15 | - | - | TGTGCCACCAGAGACCCGGGGGAGGCCTTAGGTCAAGAGACCCAGTACTTC | CATRDPGEALGQETQYF
TRBJ1-1 | TRBV5-4 | - | - | TGTGCCAGCAGCTCAGTTCGGGGAGGGGTCACTGAAGCTTTCTTT | CASSSVRGGVTEAFF
TRBJ1-6 | TRBV5-1 | - | few | TGCGCCAGCAGCCTCGAAGCCTATTCACCCCTCCACTTT | CASSLEAYSPLHF
TRBJ2-7 | TRBV7-9 | - | few | TGTGCCAGCACCCAGGGGTACGAGCAGTACTTC | CASTQGYEQYF
TRBJ1-4 | TRBV19 | TRBD1 | - | TGTGCCAGTAGCCCACAGGGGGCGATGGAAAAACTGTTTTTT | CASSPQGAMEKLFF
TRBJ1-1 | TRBV12-5 | TRBD1 | - | TGTGCTAGTGGTTTGGTATTTGGGGACAGGGAATCTGAAGCTTTCTTT | CASGLVFGDRESEAFF
TRBJ2-2 | TRBV2 | TRBD2 | - | TGTGCCAGCAGTTATGAGACTAGCGGGCTTACCGGGGAGCTGTTTTTT | CASSYETSGLTGELFF
TRBJ1-5 | TRBV19 | - | - | TGTGCCAGTAGTATAAGGAGGAGCAATCAGCCCCAGCATTTT | CASSIRRSNQPQHF
TRBJ1-1 | TRBV18 | TRBD1 | - | TGTGCCAGCTCTCTCGAGGGACAGGGATTAGGCACTGAAGCTTTCTTT | CASSLEGQGLGTEAFF
TRBJ1-3 | TRBV20-1 | - | - | TGCAGTGCTAGTTTACTTGGAAACACCATATATTTT | CSASLLGNTIYF
TRBJ1-5 | TRBV28 | - | - | TGTGCCAGCAGTTTTACAGGGAGTAGCAATCAGCCCCAGCATTTT | CASSFTGSSNQPQHF
TRBJ2-3 | TRBV19 | - | - | TGTGCCAGTAGTATTGGGGAGGCAGATACGCAGTATTTT | CASSIGEADTQYF
TRBJ2-7 | TRBV9 | - | - | TGTGCCAGCAGCCCCCAGGGGTCAGCGGTCTACGAGCAGTACTTC | CASSPQGSAVYEQYF
TRBJ1-2 | TRBV5-4 | TRBD1 | - | TGTGCCAGCAGACAGGACAGGAGGAGGGGCTATGGCTACACCTTC | CASRQDRRRGYGYTF
TRBJ2-2 | TRBV28 | - | - | TGTGCCAGCAGTCCGCCCCGGCGACTAGGGAACACCGGGGAGCTGTTTTTT | CASSPPRRLGNTGELFF
TRBJ1-2 | TRBV5-4 | - | medium-sized | TGTGTGTATCGGCAGGCGGGGGGCGGCTACACCTTC | CVYRQAGGGYTF
TRBJ1-2 | TRBV7-2 | - | few | TGTGCCAGCAGCTTAGAAAGACAGCACTATGGCTACACCTTC | CASSLERQHYGYTF
TRBJ2-3 | TRBV9 | - | - | TGTGCCAGCAGCGTAGCTGAGGGCAGCACAGATACGCAGTATTTT | CASSVAEGSTDTQYF
TRBJ1-5 | TRBV28 | TRBD1 | - | TGTGCCAGCAAAAGGACAGGGCCTCTTTATAGCAATCAGCCCCAGCATTTT | CASKRTGPLYSNQPQHF
TRBJ1-2 | TRBV9 | TRBD1 | - | TGTGCCAGCAGCCTTTGGACAGGGGGCTCTGGTAACTATGGCTACACCTTC | CASSLWTGGSGNYGYTF
TRBJ2-1 | TRBV3-1/TRBV3-2 | - | - | TGTGCCAGCAGCCCTACTCGGTACAATGAGCAGTTCTTC | CASSPTRYNEQFF
TRBJ2-1 | TRBV30 | TRBD2 | - | TGTGCCTGGAGTATGGGGACTAGCGGGAGAAATGAGCAGTTCTTC | CAWSMGTSGRNEQFF
TRBJ2-7 | TRBV6-5 | - | few | TGTGCCAGCAGTTACTCGCTTGAAGGGGTCGAGCAGTACTTC | CASSYSLEGVEQYF
TRBJ2-7 | TRBV5-1 | - | - | TGCGCCAGCAGCGCGGACAGCTCCTACGAGCAGTACTTC | CASSADSSYEQYF
TRBJ2-7 | TRBV28 | - | once | TGTGCCAGCAGTGTAGGCGCTAGGACAAGCCTTACGGACGAGCAGTACTTC | CASSVGARTSLTDEQYF
TRBJ2-5 | TRBV10-2 | TRBD2 | - | TGCGCCAGCAGTGGCACTAGCGGGGGGGCAGAGACCCAGTACTTC | CASSGTSGGAETQYF
TRBJ2-5 | TRBV9 | - | - | TGTGCTACCAGCCCTAGTCCGTGGGAGACCCAGTACTTC | CATSPSPWETQYF
TRBJ1-1 | TRBV15 | - | - | TGTGCCACCAGCAGAGGGGTTAGGGGCGGTGGCACTGAAGCTTTCTTT | CATSRGVRGGGTEAFF
TRBJ2-7 | TRBV10-3 | TRBD1 | - | TGTGCCGGCCATAGGGAGGACAGGGGGCGGAGGAGCTCCTACGAGCAGTACTTC | CAGHREDRGRRSSYEQYF
TRBJ1-3 | TRBV2 | - | - | TGTGCCAGCAGTGCCCGGGACTTAGGAAACACCATATATTTT | CASSARDLGNTIYF
TRBJ2-1 | TRBV30 | - | once | TGTGCCTGGAGTGTATATCGGCGGGCTGGCAACAATGAGCAGTTCTTC | CAWSVYRRAGNNEQFF
TRBJ2-2 | TRBV7-9 | - | - | TGTGCCAGCAGCTTACCCGTTGGGACATCTAACACCGGGGAGCTGTTTTTT | CASSLPVGTSNTGELFF
TRBJ2-3 | TRBV6-2/TRBV6-3 | - | - | TGTGCCAGCAGCCGGGACAACACAGATACGCAGTATTTT | CASSRDNTDTQYF